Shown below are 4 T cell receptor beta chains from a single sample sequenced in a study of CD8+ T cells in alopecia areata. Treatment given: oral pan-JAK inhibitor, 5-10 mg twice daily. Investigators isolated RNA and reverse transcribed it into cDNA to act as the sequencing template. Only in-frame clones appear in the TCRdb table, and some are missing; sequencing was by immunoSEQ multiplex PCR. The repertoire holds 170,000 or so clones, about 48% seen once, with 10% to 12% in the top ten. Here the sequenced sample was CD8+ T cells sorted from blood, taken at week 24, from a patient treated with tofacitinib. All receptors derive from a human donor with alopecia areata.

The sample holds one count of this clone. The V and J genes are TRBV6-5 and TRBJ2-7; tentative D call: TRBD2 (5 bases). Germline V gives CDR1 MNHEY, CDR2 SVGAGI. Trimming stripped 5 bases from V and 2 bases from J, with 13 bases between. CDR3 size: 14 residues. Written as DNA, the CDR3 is TGTGCCAGCAGTCCCTACGGGATCGCCTACGAGCAGTACTTC. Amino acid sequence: CASSPYGIAYEQYF.

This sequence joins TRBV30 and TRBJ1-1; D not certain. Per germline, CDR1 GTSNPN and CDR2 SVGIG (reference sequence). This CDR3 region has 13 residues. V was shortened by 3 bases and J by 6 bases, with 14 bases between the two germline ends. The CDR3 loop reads CAWSLGRGSEAFF. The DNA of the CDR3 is TGTGCCTGGAGCCTCGGTCGGGGTTCTGAAGCTTTCTTT. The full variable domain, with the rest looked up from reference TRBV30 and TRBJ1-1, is SQTIHQWPATLVQPVGSPLSLECTVEGTSNPNLYWYRQAAGRGLQLLFYSVGIGQISSEVPQNLSASRPQDRQFILSSKKLLLSDSGFYLCAWSLGRGSEAFFGQGTRLTVV.

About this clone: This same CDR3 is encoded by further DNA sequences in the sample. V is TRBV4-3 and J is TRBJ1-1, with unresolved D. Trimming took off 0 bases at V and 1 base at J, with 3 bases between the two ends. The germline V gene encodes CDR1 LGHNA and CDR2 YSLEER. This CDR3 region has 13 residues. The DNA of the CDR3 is TGCGCCAGCAGCCAAGACCGGAACACTGAAGCTTTCTTT. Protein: CASSQDRNTEAFF.

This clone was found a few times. The CDR3 region is CASSLARDYYNSPLHF. Here the CDR3 DNA reads TGTGCCAGCAGCTTAGCCCGGGACTACTATAATTCACCCCTCCACTTT. J is TRBJ1-6 and V is TRBV7-2, with D possibly being TRBD1 (5 bases). V lost 0 bases and J lost 3, with 9 bases in between. The CDR3 sequence is 16 residues long. Looked up from germline, CDR1 is SGHTA and CDR2 is FQGNSA.